Following are 20 T cell receptor beta chains from one sample sequenced in a study of shared clonotypes between healthy human individuals. Assay: immunoSEQ multiplex PCR; the TCRdb copy retains only in-frame clones and omits some. The sample consists of 2 million to 2.5 million clones, 90% to 97% of them appearing once. Input material: naive CD4+ T cells sorted from blood. The sample's subset: CD45RA+ positively selected. These receptor sequences come from a man younger than 35 in good health.

The chain recombines TRBV7-2 with TRBJ1-4, with D maybe TRBD1 (5 bases). The CDR3 length is 15 residues. Trimming stripped 2 bases from V and 2 bases from J, with 9 bases between. Germline loops: CDR1 SGHTA, CDR2 FQGNSA. The CDR3 reads CASSLSRGTNEKLFF. CDR3 sequence (DNA): TGTGCCAGCAGCTTATCCCGGGGCACTAATGAAAAACTGTTTTTT.

This clone was recorded only once. The chain carries TRBV6-7 and TRBJ2-4; D might be TRBD2 (6 bases). TRBV6-7 is given ORF status, its function remaining uncertain. Trimming stripped 0 bases from V and 3 bases from J, with 21 bases between. This CDR3 has 19 amino acids. CDR3 DNA: TGTGCCAGCAGTTACTCGCTAGCGACCCTATACGTTGGCAAAAACATTCAGTACTTC. Translation gives CASSYSLATLYVGKNIQYF.

V usage is TRBV2 and J usage is TRBJ2-3; 9 bases match TRBD2. CDR1 and CDR2 (germline): SNHLY, FYNNEI. The CDR3 spans 16 residues. The trim removed 5 bases at V and 0 bases at J, leaving 6 bases unmatched. CDR3 sequence: CASSSSSGVSTDTQYF. CDR3 nucleotides: TGTGCCAGCAGTAGCTCTAGCGGGGTAAGCACAGATACGCAGTATTTT.

V is TRBV7-3 and J is TRBJ1-1; D gene uncertain. The germline V gene encodes CDR1 SGHTA and CDR2 FQGTGA. CDR3 size: 14 residues. Trimming shortened V by 2 bases and J by 1 base, and 8 bases separated the two germline ends. The CDR3 region has the DNA TGTGCCAGCAGCTTATATGGAAAGAACACTGAAGCTTTCTTT. Amino acid sequence: CASSLYGKNTEAFF.

The CDR3 sequence: CASEWDRGNNEQFF. The CDR3 coding sequence is TGTGCCAGCGAATGGGACAGGGGAAACAATGAGCAGTTCTTC. The chain combines TRBV7-9 with TRBJ2-1, with 10 nucleotides matching TRBD1. V lost 8 bases and J lost 5; bases outside the gene matches: 6. Per germline, CDR1 SEHNR and CDR2 FQNEAQ (reference sequence). The CDR3 loop spans 14 amino acids.

V is TRBV27 and J is TRBJ1-6, with 8 positions matching TRBD1. This CDR3 spans 16 amino acids. Germline values: CDR1 MNHEY, CDR2 SMNVEV (reference sequence). V was pared by 6 bases and J by 3 bases, with 7 bases of the junction left unmatched. CDR3 in DNA: TGTGCCAGCAGCAACCGACAGGGGCTCTATAATTCACCCCTCCACTTT. It translates to CASSNRQGLYNSPLHF.

The chain couples TRBV6-5 to TRBJ2-2; the D gene is possibly TRBD2 (6 bases). V lost 0 bases and J 7 bases, leaving 12 bases between the germline ends. This CDR3 has 15 amino acids. Looked up from germline, CDR1 is MNHEY and CDR2 is SVGAGI. For the CDR3, the DNA is TGTGCCAGCAGTTACTCTAGGCTCGGGAGCGGGGAGCTGTTTTTT. This translates into CASSYSRLGSGELFF.

The chain joins TRBV7-2 to TRBJ2-3; TRBD1 is a possible D gene (5 bases). The V end lost 3 bases, the J end lost 2 bases, and 9 bases lay between the germline ends. The CDR3 contains 14 residues. The V gene's germline CDR1 is SGHTA and CDR2 FQGNSA. DNA for the CDR3: TGTGCCAGCAGCTTCGCAGGGAACACAGATACGCAGTATTTT. The encoded protein is CASSFAGNTDTQYF.

The chain is built from TRBV18 and TRBJ2-1, with D unresolved. The CDR3 runs to 16 residues. Trimming took off 0 bases at V and 4 bases at J, with 13 bases between the two ends. The V gene's germline CDR1 is KGHSH and CDR2 LQKENI. The CDR3 loop is CASSPPNGNLYNEQFF. The DNA of the CDR3 is TGTGCCAGCTCACCACCGAATGGGAACCTATACAATGAGCAGTTCTTC. Filled out from reference TRBV18 and TRBJ2-1, the complete variable domain reads NAGVMQNPRHLVRRRGQEARLRCSPMKGHSHVYWYRQLPEEGLKFMVYLQKENIIDESGMPKERFSAEFPKEGPSILRIQQVVRGDSAAYFCASSPPNGNLYNEQFFGPGTRLTVL.

The rearrangement uses TRBV9 and TRBJ2-7; weak D call: TRBD2 (6 bases). The CDR3 is 16 amino acids. Germline V lookup: CDR1 SGDLS, CDR2 YYNGEE. Trimming pared 2 bases from V and 0 bases from J, leaving 15 bases between. This chain's CDR3 is CASSVGGDRSSYEQYF. Here the CDR3 DNA reads TGTGCCAGCAGCGTGGGGGGAGACAGAAGCTCCTACGAGCAGTACTTC.

For this clone: The same CDR3 also results from other DNA sequences found in this sample. The chain has TRBV6-5 and TRBJ1-5; no clear D. Germline V gene lookup returns CDR1 MNHEY and CDR2 SVGAGI. V was trimmed by 5 bases and J by 4 bases, leaving 9 bases between them. The CDR3 is 13 residues long. CDR3 region: CASSRGRNQPQHF. DNA of the CDR3: TGTGCCAGCAGTCGAGGAAGGAATCAGCCCCAGCATTTT.

The genes are TRBV20-1 and TRBJ2-7, with D possibly matching TRBD2 (6 bases). Deletions cut 5 bases from V and 9 bases from J, with 14 bases between. The CDR3 sequence is 11 residues long. Germline-derived CDR1 and CDR2 are DFQATT and SNEGSKA (reference sequence). In nucleotides, the CDR3 is TGCAGTGCTCCGGGGGTTAAGGGGCAGTACTTC. Translation gives CSAPGVKGQYF.

This clone was detected once. The rearrangement joins TRBV28 to TRBJ1-2; D remains unclear. The V gene lost 6 bases and the J gene lost 2 bases, with 19 bases spanning the gap. The CDR3 sequence is 16 residues long. Germline V gene sequence: CDR1 MDHEN, CDR2 SYDVKM. CDR3 region: CASSETGSYSNYGYTF. The CDR3 nucleotides are TGTGCCAGCAGCGAGACCGGGAGCTACAGCAACTATGGCTACACCTTC.

The chain links TRBV2 to TRBJ2-4; D unclear. The V and J ends lost 6 bases and 10 bases respectively, with 16 bases between them. The CDR3 contains 13 residues. Germline loops: CDR1 SNHLY, CDR2 FYNNEI. CDR3 nucleotides: TGTGCCAGCAGGACCCCGGGCCTTGGGATTCAGTACTTC. Amino acids: CASRTPGLGIQYF.

The gene calls are TRBV27 and TRBJ2-5; unclear D gene. V lost 4 bases, J lost 1 base, and 7 bases lay in between. CDR1 and CDR2 (germline): MNHEY, SMNVEV (reference sequence). This CDR3 comprises 13 residues. CDR3 sequence (DNA): TGTGCCAGCAGTTCCAACTTCCAAGAGACCCAGTACTTC. Its protein is CASSSNFQETQYF.

The count of this clone is one. The V gene is TRBV18, the J gene TRBJ2-7, with a possible D match to TRBD1 (5 bases). This CDR3 has 14 amino acids. Trimming took 2 bases from V and 2 from J, leaving 10 bases between them. Germline CDR1 and CDR2: KGHSH and LQKENI. The CDR3 sequence is CASSPGQPPYEQYF. DNA for the CDR3: TGTGCCAGCTCACCAGGACAACCCCCCTACGAGCAGTACTTC.

A word on this clone: The sample has other DNA sequences that encode this CDR3 too. J is TRBJ2-5 and V is TRBV11-2; 10 nucleotides match TRBD2. V gave up 1 base and J gave up 5 bases; unmatched junction bases: 4. This CDR3 spans 15 amino acids. The germline V gene encodes CDR1 SGHAT and CDR2 FQNNGV. Written as DNA, the CDR3 is TGTGCCAGCAGCTTAGGGCTAGCGGGAGTTGAGACCCAGTACTTC. This gives the protein CASSLGLAGVETQYF.

The chain couples TRBV27 to TRBJ2-2; 8 bases are a match to TRBD1. CDR1 and CDR2 (germline): MNHEY, SMNVEV (reference sequence). The CDR3 is 15 residues long. V dropped 4 bases and J dropped 6; count of bases not matched to a gene: 7. This CDR3 is CASSWWTGSPGELFF. CDR3 nucleotides: TGTGCCAGCAGTTGGTGGACAGGGAGTCCCGGGGAGCTGTTTTTT.

This chain uses TRBV9 with TRBJ1-1, with D tentatively TRBD1 (5 bases). V was clipped by 2 bases and J by 3 bases, with 11 bases between them. There are 14 residues in the CDR3. Per the germline V gene, CDR1 is SGDLS and CDR2 is YYNGEE. CDR3 residues: CASSVQGAHTEAFF. The CDR3, as DNA: TGTGCCAGCAGCGTTCAGGGAGCGCACACTGAAGCTTTCTTT.

This clone was picked up one time. The V gene is TRBV28, the J gene TRBJ2-7; 7 nucleotides align to TRBD1. The CDR3 has 15 amino acids. V shed 8 bases and J 3 bases; nucleotides not matched to a gene: 13. Germline CDR1 MDHEN, CDR2 SYDVKM. The CDR3 DNA sequence: TGTGCCAGCTCATCAAGAGAGACAGGGAACTACGAGCAGTACTTC. Protein product: CASSSRETGNYEQYF.